This record concerns one TCR beta chain sequence. The antigen is undetermined. Germline V gives CDR1 MGHRA, CDR2 YSYEKL. CDR3 length: 16 amino acids. Trimming removed 5 bases from V and 0 bases from J, with 14 bases in between. The data derive from a study of cytomegalovirus exposure and HLA in healthy donors. The overall study: Findings of an earlier analysis included 117 million unique TCR beta sequences from some 200 million T cells.

Study-wide results and limits: A later analysis reportedly identified an Asian-associated ancestry cluster as carrying fewer N-insertions than the 666-donor mean. There were 164 TCR beta chains listed as cytomegalovirus-associated. TCR beta sequences numbering roughly 18,000 were associated with HLA alleles at 0.05 false discovery rate in a later analysis.

PCR amplification relied on 60 Vbeta primers (plus 13 Jbeta primers). Generated by immunoSEQ multiplex PCR, the TCRdb table keeps only in-frame clones and is missing some. Here the sample spans about 55,000 clones, 70% to 85% being singletons. The chain uses TRBV4-1 and TRBJ2-1; TRBD2 is a possible D gene (5 bases). The clonotype was recovered from a man younger than 40 in good health and CMV-seronegative. The specimen sequenced was PBMCs. CDR3 amino acids: CASSAGHLSSYNEQFF. The CDR3 coding sequence is TGCGCCAGCAGCGCGGGTCACCTTAGCTCCTACAATGAGCAGTTCTTC.